A single sample gave rise to the 32 T cell receptor beta chains below, sequenced in a study of control samples from healthy donors and cancer patients. The assay was immunoSEQ multiplex PCR, and TCRdb's table has in-frame clones only and misses some. The sample has 40,000 to 55,000 clones; around nine tenths are singletons. What was sequenced was PBMCs. All receptors come from a man in his forties with colorectal cancer.

This clone turned up a few times. The V and J genes are TRBV3-1 (or the pseudogene TRBV3-2) and TRBJ2-1; D not certain. The V end was cut by 6 bases, the J end by 1 base, with 16 bases between. Germline CDR1 LGHDT, CDR2 YNNKEL (reference sequence). The CDR3 totals 16 residues. The CDR3 DNA is TGTGCCAGCAGTCGCATGATTGATGTATCCTACAATGAGCAGTTCTTC. Translating gives CASSRMIDVSYNEQFF.

The rearrangement links TRBV10-3 to TRBJ2-7; D unclear. The CDR3 length is 13 residues. The V end lost 2 bases, the J end lost 3 bases, and 8 bases lay between the germline ends. The germline CDR1 and CDR2 sequences are ENHRY and SYGVKD. The CDR3 region is CAISEAVIYEQYF. CDR3 DNA: TGTGCCATCAGTGAGGCAGTTATCTACGAGCAGTACTTC.

This chain uses TRBV19 with TRBJ1-6, with 8 bases matching TRBD1. The CDR3 extends over 17 amino acids. The ends lost 5 bases at V and 9 bases at J; junction bases unmatched: 15. CDR1 is LNHDA and CDR2 is SQIVND in the germline V gene (reference sequence). The CDR3: CASSAQSGQGFGSPLHF. CDR3 DNA: TGTGCCAGTAGTGCCCAATCCGGACAGGGTTTTGGTTCACCCCTCCACTTT.

This clone was seen a single time. This chain links TRBV19 with TRBJ2-1; 13 bases map to TRBD2. The V gene end was trimmed by 6 bases and the J gene end by 7 bases; junction bases not matched to a gene: 6. Germline V gives CDR1 LNHDA, CDR2 SQIVND (reference sequence). The CDR3 totals 15 residues. The CDR3 DNA sequence: TGTGCCAGTAGCCTCGGACTAGCGGGAGCTAATGAGCAGTTCTTC. Translation: CASSLGLAGANEQFF.

The gene calls are TRBV5-1 and TRBJ2-1; D remains ambiguous. The CDR3 runs 13 residues. The germline V gene encodes CDR1 SGHRS and CDR2 YFSETQ. V lost 2 bases to trimming and J lost 4 bases, with 7 bases between them. The CDR3 loop reads CASSFRDYNEQFF. As DNA, the CDR3 is TGCGCCAGCAGCTTCCGTGATTACAATGAGCAGTTCTTC.

The rearrangement links TRBV6-5 to TRBJ2-3; the D is unclear. With 0 bases removed from V and 2 bases from J, the gap between germline ends came to 6 bases. Germline assignment: CDR1 MNHEY and CDR2 SVGAGI. The CDR3 runs to 14 residues. The CDR3 DNA is TGTGCCAGCAGTTACTCGGAAATCACAGATACGCAGTATTTT. It specifies CASSYSEITDTQYF.

The J gene is TRBJ2-7, the V gene TRBV28; a weak D match, TRBD1 (5 bases). Germline-derived CDR1 and CDR2 are MDHEN and SYDVKM. V shed 2 bases and J shed 3 bases, with 17 bases lying between them. CDR3 length equals 16 residues. CDR3 sequence: CASSLPSRTGNYEQYF. The DNA of the CDR3 is TGTGCCAGCAGTTTACCCTCCAGAACAGGAAACTACGAGCAGTACTTC.

This chain joins TRBV27 and TRBJ2-1, with no clear D. The germline V gene has CDR1 MNHEY and CDR2 SMNVEV (reference sequence). The V end was cut by 5 bases, the J end by 3 bases, with 11 bases between. This CDR3 is built from 14 residues. The CDR3 nucleotides read TGTGCCAGCAGTAGCAGTGGAATCTACAATGAGCAGTTCTTC. This gives the protein CASSSSGIYNEQFF.

For this clone: Other DNA sequences in this specimen translate into the identical CDR3. The chain uses TRBV28 and TRBJ1-5; 7 bases are shared with TRBD1. V trimming: 7 bases; J trimming: 5 bases; junction bases outside the gene matches: 11. In germline, CDR1 is MDHEN, CDR2 SYDVKM. The CDR3 spans 15 residues. This CDR3 reads CASTGTETRYQPQHF. CDR3 in DNA: TGTGCCAGCACAGGGACAGAGACACGATATCAGCCCCAGCATTTT.

The CDR3, as DNA: TGTGCCAGCAGCTTAGAAGCCATAACCTACAATGAGCAGTTCTTC. Residues: CASSLEAITYNEQFF. This sequence joins TRBV7-6 and TRBJ2-1; D unresolved. The CDR3 has 15 residues. From germline, CDR1 is SGHVS and CDR2 FNYEAQ. V lost 1 base and J 2 bases, leaving 9 bases between the germline ends.

The chain couples TRBV19 to TRBJ1-4; TRBD1 might be the D (6 bases). Per germline, CDR1 LNHDA and CDR2 SQIVND (reference sequence). Trimming cost V 5 bases and J 0 bases, with 10 bases left between them. There are 15 residues in the CDR3. The CDR3 protein is CASSRGGATNEKLFF. CDR3 DNA sequence: TGTGCCAGTAGTCGAGGGGGTGCAACTAATGAAAAACTGTTTTTT.

The chain combines TRBV18 with TRBJ2-1, with a possible D match to TRBD2 (6 bases). The germline V gene has CDR1 KGHSH and CDR2 LQKENI. This CDR3 region has 15 residues. V lost 2 bases, J lost 5 bases, and 13 bases lay in between. The CDR3 coding sequence is TGTGCCAGCTCACCAGCAGGGAGGAAGAACAATGAGCAGTTCTTC. It codes for CASSPAGRKNNEQFF. The entire variable domain, with the rest obtained from reference TRBV18 and TRBJ2-1, is as follows: NAGVMQNPRHLVRRRGQEARLRCSPMKGHSHVYWYRQLPEEGLKFMVYLQKENIIDESGMPKERFSAEFPKEGPSILRIQQVVRGDSAAYFCASSPAGRKNNEQFFGPGTRLTVL.

This chain connects TRBV20-1 to TRBJ2-1; 9 positions agree with TRBD2. This CDR3 comprises 14 residues. Germline V gene sequence: CDR1 DFQATT, CDR2 SNEGSKA (reference sequence). After removal of 3 bases from V and 3 bases from J, the junction contained 3 bases not matched to a gene. This chain's CDR3 is CSASSGRDYNEQFF. DNA of the CDR3: TGCAGTGCTAGTAGCGGGAGAGACTACAATGAGCAGTTCTTC.

The chain employs TRBV4-1 and TRBJ2-1; the match to TRBD2 covers 13 bases. The CDR3 consists of 17 residues. With V trimmed by 2 bases and J by 10 bases, 11 bases remained unmatched. Germline V gene lookup returns CDR1 MGHRA and CDR2 YSYEKL. CDR3 in DNA: TGCGCCAGCAGCCAAAATTCCGGACTAGCGGGAGTTGGGGAGCAGTTCTTC. As protein: CASSQNSGLAGVGEQFF.

This clone was observed once. The chain employs TRBV27 and TRBJ1-2; D not resolved. The CDR3 extends over 13 amino acids. CDR1 and CDR2 from the germline V gene are MNHEY and SMNVEV (reference sequence). V gave up 7 bases and J gave up 8 bases, with 17 bases separating them. This CDR3 reads CASMTYRVGGYTF. Written as DNA, the CDR3 is TGTGCCAGCATGACATACCGGGTGGGAGGCTACACCTTC.

This chain uses TRBV5-1 with TRBJ2-5; 7 positions agree with TRBD1. V was clipped by 1 base and J by 4 bases; unmatched bases: 4. Germline V gives CDR1 SGHRS, CDR2 YFSETQ. This CDR3 is built from 14 residues. As DNA, the CDR3 is TGCGCCAGCAGCTTGAATACAGGGGTAGAGACCCAGTACTTC. This encodes CASSLNTGVETQYF. Supplemented by reference TRBV5-1 and TRBJ2-5, the full variable domain reads KAGVTQTPRYLIKTRGQQVTLSCSPISGHRSVSWYQQTPGQGLQFLFEYFSETQRNKGNFPGRFSGRQFSNSRSEMNVSTLELGDSALYLCASSLNTGVETQYFGPGTRLLVL.

V gene TRBV28 combines with J gene TRBJ2-1; D remains ambiguous. V lost 3 bases and J 8 bases, leaving 11 bases between the germline ends. The CDR3 extends over 13 amino acids. Germline values: CDR1 MDHEN, CDR2 SYDVKM. The CDR3 here is CASSFGNNYEQFF. The CDR3 DNA reads TGTGCCAGCAGTTTCGGCAATAACTATGAGCAGTTCTTC. Full variable domain (missing parts from reference TRBV28 and TRBJ2-1): DVKVTQSSRYLVKRTGEKVFLECVQDMDHENMFWYRQDPGLGLRLIYFSYDVKMKEKGDIPEGYSVSREKKERFSLILESASTNQTSMYLCASSFGNNYEQFFGPGTRLTVL.

The chain recombines TRBV27 with TRBJ1-5; D is possibly TRBD1 (5 bases). V dropped 6 bases and J dropped 0 bases, with 12 bases sitting between them. CDR1 is MNHEY and CDR2 is SMNVEV in the germline V gene (reference sequence). The CDR3 totals 15 residues. The CDR3 loop reads CASRPRQTSNQPQHF. The CDR3 nucleotides are TGTGCCAGCAGACCACGACAGACTAGCAATCAGCCCCAGCATTTT.

The chain couples TRBV6-5 to TRBJ2-7, with D possibly TRBD1 on 6 matching bases. This CDR3 region has 13 residues. Deletions cut 10 bases from V and 3 bases from J, with 16 bases between. Germline V gene data show CDR1 as MNHEY and CDR2 as SVGAGI. The CDR3 is CATVRDTIYEQYF. Here the CDR3 DNA reads TGTGCCACCGTCCGGGACACTATCTACGAGCAGTACTTC.

The rearrangement links TRBV3-1 (or the pseudogene TRBV3-2) to TRBJ2-7; 9 bases line up with TRBD1. Trimming cost V 1 base and J 4 bases; bases outside gene matches: 11. The germline V gene encodes CDR1 LGHDT and CDR2 YNNKEL (reference sequence). This CDR3 is 17 amino acids long. CDR3 bases: TGTGCCAGCAGCCAAGCGGATAACCGGGACAGGGAATACGAGCAGTACTTC. Its protein is CASSQADNRDREYEQYF.

The rearrangement links TRBV28 to TRBJ2-4; tentative D call: TRBD1 (6 bases). CDR3 size: 16 residues. CDR1 is MDHEN and CDR2 is SYDVKM in the germline V gene. V shed 5 bases and J shed 0 bases, with 14 bases lying between them. CDR3: CASSTRDTVAKNIQYF. As DNA, the CDR3 is TGTGCCAGCAGTACCAGGGACACCGTAGCCAAAAACATTCAGTACTTC.

This sequence joins TRBV5-1 and TRBJ2-3, with 7 bases lining up with TRBD1. V gave up 3 bases and J gave up 0 bases; unmatched junction bases: 7. Looked up from germline, CDR1 is SGHRS and CDR2 is YFSETQ. The CDR3 is made up of 16 amino acids. This CDR3 is CASSSSTGSSTDTQYF. CDR3 sequence (DNA): TGCGCCAGCAGCTCCTCGACAGGGTCTAGCACAGATACGCAGTATTTT.

CDR3 nucleotide sequence: TGTGCCTGGAGTCAACTTAGCGGGAGGTACTACGAGCAGTACTTC. This codes for CAWSQLSGRYYEQYF. The rearrangement uses TRBV30 and TRBJ2-7; 10 bases are shared with TRBD2. Germline trimming cut 2 bases from V and 3 bases from J; bases unmatched to any gene: 7. Germline V gene lookup returns CDR1 GTSNPN and CDR2 SVGIG (reference sequence). CDR3 length: 15 residues.

CDR3 DNA: TGTGCCAGCGGCCGGGGTGAGCAGTTCTTC. Protein sequence: CASGRGEQFF. This chain uses TRBV27 with TRBJ2-1; maybe TRBD2 (5 bases). The CDR3 is made up of 10 amino acids. The V end was cut by 8 bases, the J end by 9 bases, with 8 bases between. Germline-derived CDR1 and CDR2 are MNHEY and SMNVEV (reference sequence).

This clone has only a few counts. The rearrangement uses TRBV9 and TRBJ1-4; a possible D gene is TRBD1 (5 bases). The CDR3 consists of 14 residues. Trimming shortened V by 0 bases and J by 10 bases, and 13 bases separated the two germline ends. Germline values: CDR1 SGDLS, CDR2 YYNGEE. The CDR3 region has the DNA TGTGCCAGCAGCGTAGGGGGAGGGACTCGAAAACTGTTTTTT. Its translation is CASSVGGGTRKLFF.

V and J are TRBV28 and TRBJ2-3, with TRBD1 as a possible D gene (5 bases). The CDR3 is made up of 13 amino acids. V shed 6 bases and J shed 7 bases, with 14 bases lying between them. CDR1 and CDR2 (germline): MDHEN, SYDVKM. The CDR3 here is CASSDRRLNTQYF. The DNA for the CDR3 is TGTGCCAGCAGCGACAGACGATTGAATACGCAGTATTTT.

The V and J genes are TRBV14 and TRBJ2-5, with D hard to call. Trimming took 1 base from V and 1 from J, leaving 4 bases between them. The germline gives CDR1 SGHDN, CDR2 FVKESK. The length of the CDR3 is 13 residues. The CDR3 DNA is TGTGCCAGCAGCCAAGGAATCCAAGAGACCCAGTACTTC. Amino acids: CASSQGIQETQYF.

V and J are TRBV14 and TRBJ1-2, with 7 bases that match TRBD1. V was clipped by 1 base and J by 8 bases; unmatched bases: 16. CDR3 length: 17 amino acids. The germline V gene encodes CDR1 SGHDN and CDR2 FVKESK. The CDR3 reads CASSQGFGAGGYFGYTF. Here the CDR3 DNA reads TGTGCCAGCAGCCAAGGGTTCGGAGCAGGGGGGTACTTCGGCTACACCTTC.

This chain joins TRBV25-1 and TRBJ2-7, with D unclear. Germline CDR1 MGHDK, CDR2 SYGVNS. The CDR3 runs to 12 residues. The V end was cut by 4 bases, the J end by 2 bases, with 6 bases between. The CDR3 nucleotides read TGTGCCAGCAGTGGGACCCCCTACGAGCAGTACTTC. It specifies CASSGTPYEQYF.

This clone was detected once. The V call is TRBV30, the J call TRBJ2-1; D remains ambiguous. The CDR3 covers 15 residues. V was cut by 3 bases and J by 0 bases, with 12 bases left in between. Per the germline V gene, CDR1 is GTSNPN and CDR2 is SVGIG (reference sequence). The CDR3 loop is CAWSSGSVSYNEQFF. In DNA, the CDR3 is TGTGCCTGGAGCAGTGGGTCGGTCTCCTACAATGAGCAGTTCTTC.

The rearrangement joins TRBV14 to TRBJ2-7, with 7 bases identical to TRBD1. The trim removed 2 bases at V and 7 bases at J, leaving 11 bases unmatched. Germline lookup yields CDR1 SGHDN and CDR2 FVKESK. The CDR3 is made up of 15 amino acids. CDR3 sequence reads: CASSQLGQLVGEQYF. CDR3 in DNA: TGTGCCAGCAGCCAACTGGGACAGCTGGTGGGGGAGCAGTACTTC. Using reference TRBV14 and TRBJ2-7 for the parts outside the CDR3, the full variable domain is EAGVTQFPSHSVIEKGQTVTLRCDPISGHDNLYWYRRVMGKEIKFLLHFVKESKQDESGMPNNRFLAERTGGTYSTLKVQPAELEDSGVYFCASSQLGQLVGEQYFGPGTRLTVT.

The J gene is TRBJ2-3, the V gene TRBV5-1, with TRBD2 matching 10 bases. The CDR3 contains 16 residues. Germline V gene data show CDR1 as SGHRS and CDR2 as YFSETQ. V lost 1 base, J lost 3 bases, and 5 bases stayed unmatched. CDR3 DNA: TGCGCCAGCAGCTTGAGGCTAGCGGGAGAGACAGATACGCAGTATTTT. Translated, it gives CASSLRLAGETDTQYF.